What follows are 25 T cell receptor beta chains derived from one specimen sequenced in a study of radiotherapy plus CTLA-4 blockade in lung cancer (dated by TCRdb to 2016 to 2019). The receptor library was made with the immunoSEQ multiplex PCR assay. Imported from immuneACCESS, the table was reduced by TCRdb to in-frame sequences with V and J called. These copies leave out some clones; in studies compared against another copy, an unresolved V gene accounts for under half, and the cause of the remainder is not known. The sample data list tens of thousands of clones, and around 76% of these were observed just once. Clones ranked in the top ten supply 8.3% of the sample. The sequencing here drew on peripheral blood, taken from a patient treated with radiotherapy plus ipilimumab. These TCRs come from a human donor with non-small cell lung cancer who had stable disease on radiotherapy plus ipilimumab.

This chain joins TRBV19 and TRBJ1-1, with D maybe TRBD1 (5 bases). The CDR3 totals 13 residues. CDR1 is LNHDA, CDR2 SQIVND, per germline (reference sequence). Deletions cut 8 bases from V and 1 base from J, with 11 bases between. CDR3 loop: CASSLGANTEAFF. The CDR3 DNA is TGTGCCAGTTCCCTAGGGGCGAACACTGAAGCTTTCTTT.

The sample holds one count of this clone. The chain uses TRBV27 and TRBJ1-5; 12 bases line up with TRBD1. Germline-derived CDR1 and CDR2 are MNHEY and SMNVEV (reference sequence). The CDR3 runs to 17 residues. The junction had 8 bases not matched to a gene; V was cut back by 5 bases and J by 3 bases. CDR3 in DNA: TGTGCCAGCAGTCCGGGACAGGGGGCGCCGGCCAATCAGCCCCAGCATTTT. Its protein product is CASSPGQGAPANQPQHF.

The V call is TRBV6-1, the J call TRBJ1-1; D is undetermined. This CDR3 is built from 14 residues. V gave up 6 bases and J gave up 0 bases, with 11 bases separating them. Germline V gives CDR1 MNHNS, CDR2 SASEGT. The CDR3 here is CASSWSLLNTEAFF. CDR3 nucleotide sequence: TGTGCCAGCAGCTGGAGTCTTCTGAACACTGAAGCTTTCTTT.

This clone has just a few counts. J is TRBJ1-4 and V is TRBV11-2; D perhaps matches TRBD1 (5 bases). V lost 5 bases to trimming and J lost 7 bases, with 14 bases between them. This CDR3 region has 14 residues. The germline V gene encodes CDR1 SGHAT and CDR2 FQNNGV. The CDR3 DNA sequence: TGTGCCAGCAGCCTAGGGACGGCGGGTGAAAAACTGTTTTTT. Translating it yields CASSLGTAGEKLFF.

The V gene is TRBV6-5, the J gene TRBJ1-3; no definite D call. Trimming removed 3 bases at V and 4 bases at J, with 7 bases between. The CDR3 extends over 13 amino acids. Per the germline V gene, CDR1 is MNHEY and CDR2 is SVGAGI. CDR3 in amino acids: CASSYSPGNTIYF. The CDR3, as DNA: TGTGCCAGCAGTTATTCCCCCGGAAACACCATATATTTT.

CDR3 nucleotides: TGTGCCTGGAGTGTTACGACAGCGCAGTACTTC. Amino acids: CAWSVTTAQYF. The rearrangement links TRBV30 to TRBJ2-7, with D perhaps TRBD1 (5 bases). V was trimmed by 0 bases and J by 9 bases, leaving 9 bases between them. Germline-derived CDR1 and CDR2 are GTSNPN and SVGIG (reference sequence). This CDR3 is built from 11 residues.

The chain joins TRBV10-3 to TRBJ1-4; D not resolved. Trimming pared 8 bases from V and 2 bases from J, leaving 9 bases between. Per germline, CDR1 ENHRY and CDR2 SYGVKD. The CDR3 contains 13 residues. CDR3 residues: CAIHGRTNEKLFF. The CDR3 DNA reads TGTGCCATCCACGGTAGGACTAATGAAAAACTGTTTTTT.

There are a few counts of this clone. CDR3: CASSRGGTQYF. In DNA, the CDR3 is TGTGCCAGCAGCCGGGGGGGTACGCAGTATTTT. V usage is TRBV5-6 and J usage is TRBJ2-3; 8 bases align to TRBD2. The CDR3 runs 11 residues. Germline CDR1 and CDR2: SGHDT and YYEEEE. J gave up 8 bases and V 4 bases, and 0 bases lay outside the gene matches.

The V call is TRBV19, the J call TRBJ2-5, with 8 bases fitting TRBD1. Germline-derived CDR1 and CDR2 are LNHDA and SQIVND (reference sequence). This CDR3 is 14 amino acids long. V trimming: 5 bases; J trimming: 11 bases; junction bases outside the gene matches: 13. CDR3 in amino acids: CASSLGQGEGEQYF. The CDR3, as DNA: TGTGCCAGTAGTCTTGGACAGGGTGAGGGGGAGCAGTACTTC.

V usage is TRBV28 and J usage is TRBJ1-4, with D perhaps matching TRBD1 (6 bases). Germline CDR1 and CDR2: MDHEN and SYDVKM. The CDR3 has 14 amino acids. V was shortened by 5 bases and J by 7 bases, with 14 bases between the two germline ends. This chain's CDR3 is CASSARGGREKLFF. The CDR3 region has the DNA TGTGCCAGCAGTGCGCGGGGGGGCCGTGAAAAACTGTTTTTT.

This chain joins TRBV6-1 and TRBJ1-1; 7 bases map to TRBD1. The germline CDR1 and CDR2 sequences are MNHNS and SASEGT. The CDR3 is 12 amino acids. Trimming removed 7 bases from V and 3 bases from J; junction bases left unmatched: 2. In DNA, the CDR3 is TGTGCCAGCATCAGGGGGGACACTGAAGCTTTCTTT. Translation gives CASIRGDTEAFF.

The chain joins TRBV7-6 to TRBJ1-4; D is ambiguous. CDR3 length equals 13 residues. V lost 2 bases, J lost 4 bases, and 5 bases lay in between. Germline CDR1 reads SGHVS; CDR2 reads FNYEAQ. CDR3 in amino acids: CASSLQLNEKLFF. CDR3 bases: TGTGCCAGCAGCTTACAGCTTAATGAAAAACTGTTTTTT.

Comments on this clone: The same CDR3 arises from other DNA sequences in this sample as well. V usage is TRBV7-9 and J usage is TRBJ1-6; D gene uncertain. From germline, CDR1 is SEHNR and CDR2 FQNEAQ (reference sequence). CDR3 size: 14 residues. V was clipped by 2 bases and J by 5 bases, with 7 bases between them. In DNA, the CDR3 is TGTGCCAGCAGCTTATCTTGGGATAATTCACCCCTCCACTTT. Amino acids: CASSLSWDNSPLHF.

CDR3: CASSGMGLVGYEQYF. CDR3 in DNA: TGTGCCAGCAGTGGGATGGGGCTAGTTGGGTACGAGCAGTACTTC. This chain joins TRBV2 and TRBJ2-5; possibly TRBD1 for D (5 bases). The DNA end is a closer match to TRBJ2-7, so the J assignment may be wrong. Germline CDR1 and CDR2: SNHLY and FYNNEI. The length of the CDR3 is 15 residues.

The chain's CDR3 is CASSPLVTGGDTEAFF. In nucleotides, the CDR3 is TGTGCCAGCTCACCACTCGTGACAGGGGGCGATACTGAAGCTTTCTTT. The J gene is TRBJ1-1, the V gene TRBV18, with 10 bases matching TRBD1. Germline V CDR1 and CDR2: KGHSH, LQKENI. Trimming at V came to 1 base and at J to 5 bases, leaving 7 bases not matched to a gene. The length of the CDR3 is 16 residues.

The table lists this clone with a count of one. The V call is TRBV7-2, the J call TRBJ2-2; D remains unclear. Germline values: CDR1 SGHTA, CDR2 FQGNSA. This CDR3 spans 14 amino acids. V lost 3 bases and J 7 bases, leaving 12 bases between the germline ends. In nucleotides, the CDR3 is TGTGCCAGCAGCTTGAGGCAGCCGGGCGGGGAGCTGTTTTTT. This translates into CASSLRQPGGELFF.

This clone was seen just once. The same CDR3 is also encoded by other DNA sequences in this sample. The rearrangement links TRBV2 to TRBJ1-2; D unclear. The CDR3 consists of 16 residues. Trimming took 0 bases from V and 5 from J, leaving 16 bases between them. Germline V lookup: CDR1 SNHLY, CDR2 FYNNEI. The chain's CDR3 is CASSEASTRGGYGYTF. The CDR3 DNA is TGTGCCAGCAGTGAAGCGTCTACAAGAGGAGGGTATGGCTACACCTTC. Filled out from reference TRBV2 and TRBJ1-2, the complete variable domain reads EPEVTQTPSHQVTQMGQEVILRCVPISNHLYFYWYRQILGQKVEFLVSFYNNEISEKSEIFDDQFSVERPDGSNFTLKIRSTKLEDSAMYFCASSEASTRGGYGYTFGSGTRLTVV.

The CDR3 sequence: CASSYEPGNTIYF. Written as DNA, the CDR3 is TGTGCCAGCAGTTATGAACCAGGAAACACCATATATTTT. The chain combines TRBV13 with TRBJ1-3; no clear D gene. Germline-derived CDR1 and CDR2 are PRHDT and FYEKMQ (reference sequence). The CDR3 loop spans 13 amino acids. Trimming took off 6 bases at V and 4 bases at J, with 10 bases between the two ends.

The V gene is TRBV4-3, the J gene TRBJ1-4, with D perhaps TRBD1 (5 bases). The germline CDR1 and CDR2 sequences are LGHNA and YSLEER. The CDR3 contains 14 residues. V shed 1 base and J shed 8 bases, with 11 bases lying between them. CDR3 sequence: CASSQGQGVEKLFF. As DNA, the CDR3 is TGCGCCAGCAGCCAAGGGCAGGGTGTAGAAAAACTGTTTTTT.

V gene TRBV14 combines with J gene TRBJ1-1; a possible D gene is TRBD1 (5 bases). The CDR3 covers 14 residues. Trimming pared 4 bases from V and 6 bases from J, leaving 15 bases between. Germline V CDR1 and CDR2: SGHDN, FVKESK. The CDR3: CASSLSGRGPEAFF. CDR3 coding DNA: TGTGCCAGCAGCCTCTCAGGGAGGGGCCCTGAAGCTTTCTTT.

This rearrangement joins TRBV15 to TRBJ1-1; D is ambiguous. V lost 6 bases and J lost 1, with 12 bases in between. Germline V lookup: CDR1 LNHNV, CDR2 YYDKDF (reference sequence). The CDR3 contains 14 residues. This CDR3 reads CATRPLNQNTEAFF. Written as DNA, the CDR3 is TGTGCCACCAGACCTCTTAACCAGAACACTGAAGCTTTCTTT.

This clone was counted only a few times. This chain joins TRBV2 and TRBJ1-3; 11 bases map to TRBD1. V was pared by 6 bases and J by 2 bases, with 0 bases of the junction left unmatched. The CDR3 has 14 residues. Germline V gene data show CDR1 as SNHLY and CDR2 as FYNNEI. The CDR3 nucleotides read TGTGCCAGCAGGGGACAGGGGGCTGGAAACACCATATATTTT. This sequence encodes CASRGQGAGNTIYF. The full variable domain, rest sourced from reference TRBV2 and TRBJ1-3, is EPEVTQTPSHQVTQMGQEVILRCVPISNHLYFYWYRQILGQKVEFLVSFYNNEISEKSEIFDDQFSVERPDGSNFTLKIRSTKLEDSAMYFCASRGQGAGNTIYFGEGSWLTVV.

The J gene is TRBJ1-1, the V gene TRBV28; D may be TRBD1 (5 bases). Germline V gene sequence: CDR1 MDHEN, CDR2 SYDVKM. V lost 6 bases and J 1 base, leaving 21 bases between the germline ends. This CDR3 region has 17 residues. The CDR3 loop is CASSPGHFSIPNTEAFF. As DNA, the CDR3 is TGTGCCAGCAGCCCCGGACACTTCTCAATTCCGAACACTGAAGCTTTCTTT.

V usage is TRBV6-5 and J usage is TRBJ2-5; 9 bases are a match to TRBD1. The CDR3 runs to 15 residues. With V trimmed by 8 bases and J by 5 bases, 12 bases remained unmatched. Germline values: CDR1 MNHEY, CDR2 SVGAGI. The CDR3 bases are TGTGCCAGCCTCCAGGACAGGGGAAAAAGTGAGACCCAGTACTTC. Its translation: CASLQDRGKSETQYF.

The rearrangement uses TRBV19 and TRBJ2-7; 7 bases align to TRBD1. The CDR3 runs to 14 residues. Germline V gene lookup returns CDR1 LNHDA and CDR2 SQIVND (reference sequence). V was clipped by 3 bases and J by 3 bases; unmatched bases: 5. The CDR3 here is CASSIGTAFYEQYF. In DNA form, the CDR3 reads TGTGCCAGTAGTATTGGGACAGCATTCTACGAGCAGTACTTC.